The clone carrying this TCR beta chain was recorded many times. The target antigen is unknown. In TCRdb, the reads were re-called with MiXCR into one record per CDR3 protein. In the table there are around 100,000 distinct CDR3 sequences, less than 55% of which are singletons. This CDR3 comprises 14 residues. The V and J ends lost 5 bases and 7 bases, in that order; junction bases with no gene match: 8. CDR1 SGHVS and CDR2 FQNEAQ come from the germline V gene. The sample belongs to a study of T cell repertoires in cytomegalovirus infection. Whole-study results and caveats: Predominance within the ex vivo response was attributable to HLA-C-restricted CMV-specific TCR beta clonotypes.

The receptor was isolated from a human donor in good health (CMV status not recorded). Some clones in this sample may be carry-over from other donors' samples. This specimen was CD8+ T cells from cultured PBMCs, taken from culture after CMV antigen stimulation. The V and J genes are TRBV7-8 and TRBJ2-7; 10 bases agree with TRBD1. The CDR3 here is CASSGRDRGKEQYF. The CDR3 bases are TGTGCCAGCAGCGGCCGGGACAGGGGAAAAGAGCAGTACTTC.